The sequence of this T cell receptor (beta chain) was determined in a study of T cells in Graves' hyperthyroidism and ophthalmopathy. Findings of the study overall: The model identified upcoming ophthalmopathy a median approximately six months ahead of onset.

Ophthalmopathy patients had moderate-to-severe active disease, CAS ≥3, NOSPECS ≥4, and disease duration under 3 months. Uncontrolled infection, other autoimmune disease, pregnancy or lactation led to exclusion. Thyroid ultrasound, orbital computed tomography, clinical symptoms, and serum thyroxine and TRAb underpinned diagnoses. In this sample, this clonotype turned up many times. Its specificity is not known. CDR1 and CDR2 (germline): MDHEN, SYDVKM. The CDR3 is made up of 16 amino acids. Trimming at V came to 6 bases and at J to 9 bases, leaving 16 bases not matched to a gene. Amplified TCR beta CDR3 regions derived from RNA transcripts. With the HTBI primer set, the TCR CDR3 went through a first round of RT-PCR. One entry per CDR3 protein results from TCRdb running MiXCR on the multiplex PCR reads. The sample holds about 600,000 distinct CDR3 sequences, roughly a sixth seen once.

Sequencing used blood. The chain links TRBV28 to TRBJ2-7; the match to TRBD2 covers 11 bases. This receptor was taken from a woman between 35 and 50 years old with Graves' ophthalmopathy. The CDR3 coding sequence is TGTGCCAGCAGCGTCCTCGGGCCTAGCGGGAGGATCGCGCAGTACTTC. This translates into CASSVLGPSGRIAQYF.